This entry features one TCR beta chain sequence. An input of roughly 0.5 to 1 ug of RNA was subjected to reverse transcription using random hexamers. An immunoSEQ multiplex PCR generated amplified TCR beta CDR3 products spanning 54 Vbeta and 13 Jbeta. MiXCR, run by TCRdb on the immunoSEQ multiplex PCR reads, gives a single entry per CDR3 protein. The table shows 150,000 to 200,000 distinct CDR3 sequences, with 85% to 95% occurring only once. This entry belongs to a study of CD8 T cells in Susac syndrome. The V and J ends lost 1 base and 0 bases, in that order; junction bases with no gene match: 6. The CDR3 has 17 amino acids. Germline V gives CDR1 LGHDT, CDR2 YNNKEL (reference sequence).

The specimen sequenced was CD4+ T cells from PBMCs. The chain employs TRBV3-1 and TRBJ2-1; 7 nucleotides agree with TRBD2. The TCR was taken from a human donor with Susac syndrome. CDR3 in amino acids: CASSQAGGRSSYNEQFF. CDR3 nucleotide sequence: TGTGCCAGCAGCCAAGCGGGAGGTCGGAGCTCCTACAATGAGCAGTTCTTC.